This T cell receptor (beta chain) stems from a study of follicular helper T cells after annual influenza vaccination. The data were produced by immunoSEQ multiplex PCR, yet TCRdb's version contains in-frame clones alone and is incomplete. The sample records about 7,800 clones, over 80% being singletons. CDR3 length: 15 residues. Germline trimming cut 2 bases from V and 6 bases from J; bases unmatched to any gene: 9. Germline V lookup: CDR1 ENHRY, CDR2 SYGVKD. Regarding time point: 2014-2015 season, 7 days after vaccination. The receptor was derived from an adult who received the influenza vaccine. The rearrangement uses TRBV10-3 and TRBJ1-2; 7 nucleotides line up with TRBD1. Specimen: CXCR5+ CD38- circulating T follicular helper cells from blood, collected 7 days after influenza vaccination. Subset noted: circulating Tfh, non-naive CD4+CXCR5+PD-1+ (ICOS+CD38+ or ICOS-CD38-). CDR3 amino acids: CAISENPRQGDGYTF. As DNA, the CDR3 is TGTGCCATCAGTGAGAACCCTAGACAGGGTGATGGCTACACCTTC.